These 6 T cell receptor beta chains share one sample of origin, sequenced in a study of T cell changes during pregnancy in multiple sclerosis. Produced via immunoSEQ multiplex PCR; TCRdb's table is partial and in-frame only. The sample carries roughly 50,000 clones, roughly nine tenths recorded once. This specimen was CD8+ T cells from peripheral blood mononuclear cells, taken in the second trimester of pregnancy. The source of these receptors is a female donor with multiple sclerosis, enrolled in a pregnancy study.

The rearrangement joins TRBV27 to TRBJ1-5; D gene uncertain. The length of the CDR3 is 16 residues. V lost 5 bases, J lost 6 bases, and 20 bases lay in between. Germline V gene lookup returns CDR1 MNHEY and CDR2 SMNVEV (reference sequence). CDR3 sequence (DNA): TGTGCCAGCAGTCTTACAAAGTCCCAGTATGGTCAGCCCCAGCATTTT. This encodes CASSLTKSQYGQPQHF.

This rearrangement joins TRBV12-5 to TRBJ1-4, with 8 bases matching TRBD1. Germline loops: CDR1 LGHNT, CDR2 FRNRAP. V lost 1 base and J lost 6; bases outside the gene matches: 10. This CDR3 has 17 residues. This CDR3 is CASGLGDRGSGDEKLFF. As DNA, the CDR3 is TGTGCTAGTGGTTTGGGCGACAGGGGCAGTGGGGATGAAAAACTGTTTTTT.

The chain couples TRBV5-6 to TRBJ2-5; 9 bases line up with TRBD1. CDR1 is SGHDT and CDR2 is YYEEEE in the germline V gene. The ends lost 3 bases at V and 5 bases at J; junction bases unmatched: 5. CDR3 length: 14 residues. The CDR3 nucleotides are TGTGCCAGCAGCTGGGGGACAGGGCTTGAGACCCAGTACTTC. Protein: CASSWGTGLETQYF.

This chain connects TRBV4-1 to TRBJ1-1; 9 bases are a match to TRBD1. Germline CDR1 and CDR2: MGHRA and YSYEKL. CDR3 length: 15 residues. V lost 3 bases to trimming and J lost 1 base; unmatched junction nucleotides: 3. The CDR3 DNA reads TGCGCCAGCAGCCATGTGGGACAGGGGAACACTGAAGCTTTCTTT. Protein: CASSHVGQGNTEAFF.

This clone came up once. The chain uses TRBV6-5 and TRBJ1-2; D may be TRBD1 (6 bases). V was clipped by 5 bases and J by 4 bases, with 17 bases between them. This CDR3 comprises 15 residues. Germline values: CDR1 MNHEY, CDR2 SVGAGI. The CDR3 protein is CASSTQDSPFYGYTF. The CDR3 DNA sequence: TGTGCCAGCAGTACCCAGGACAGCCCATTCTATGGCTACACCTTC.

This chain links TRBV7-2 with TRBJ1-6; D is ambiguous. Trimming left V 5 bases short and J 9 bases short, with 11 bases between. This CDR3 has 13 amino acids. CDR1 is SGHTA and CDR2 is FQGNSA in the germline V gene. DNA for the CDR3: TGTGCCAGCAGCCCCGGGATGGTTTCACCCCTCCACTTT. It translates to CASSPGMVSPLHF.